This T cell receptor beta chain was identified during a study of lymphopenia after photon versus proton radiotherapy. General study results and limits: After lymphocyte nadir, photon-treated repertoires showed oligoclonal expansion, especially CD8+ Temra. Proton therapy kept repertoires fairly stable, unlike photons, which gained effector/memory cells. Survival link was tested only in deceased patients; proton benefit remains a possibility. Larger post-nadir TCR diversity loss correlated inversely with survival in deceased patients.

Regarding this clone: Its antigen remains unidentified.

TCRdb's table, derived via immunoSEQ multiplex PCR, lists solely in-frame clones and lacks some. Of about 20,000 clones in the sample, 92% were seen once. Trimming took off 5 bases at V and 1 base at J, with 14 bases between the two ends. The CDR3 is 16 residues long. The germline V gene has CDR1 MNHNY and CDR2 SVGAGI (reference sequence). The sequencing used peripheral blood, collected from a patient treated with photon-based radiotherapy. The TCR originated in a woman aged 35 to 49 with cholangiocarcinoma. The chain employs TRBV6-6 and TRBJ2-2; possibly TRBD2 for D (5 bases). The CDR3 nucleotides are TGTGCCAGCAGTGGTCGAGGGCTCCTGAACACCGGGGAGCTGTTTTTT. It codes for CASSGRGLLNTGELFF.